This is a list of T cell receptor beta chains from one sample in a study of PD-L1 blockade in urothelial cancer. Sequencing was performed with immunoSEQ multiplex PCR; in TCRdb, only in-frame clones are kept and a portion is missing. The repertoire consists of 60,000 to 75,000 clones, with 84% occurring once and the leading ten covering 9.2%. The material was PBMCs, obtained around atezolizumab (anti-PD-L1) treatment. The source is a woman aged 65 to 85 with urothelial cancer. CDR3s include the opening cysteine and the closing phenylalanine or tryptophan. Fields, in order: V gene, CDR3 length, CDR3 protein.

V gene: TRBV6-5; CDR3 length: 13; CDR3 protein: CASSYDRAYGYTF
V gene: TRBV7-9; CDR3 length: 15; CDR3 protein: CASSLVPDRGPGYTF
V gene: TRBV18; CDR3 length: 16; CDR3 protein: CASSPERETYNSPLHF
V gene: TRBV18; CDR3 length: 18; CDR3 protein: CASSPLLLTGTVNTEAFF
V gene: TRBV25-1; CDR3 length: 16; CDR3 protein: CASSADRVGMNTEAFF
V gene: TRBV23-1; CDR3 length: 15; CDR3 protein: CASSQSTQGNQPQHF
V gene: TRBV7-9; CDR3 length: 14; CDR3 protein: CASSSGAVNYGYTF
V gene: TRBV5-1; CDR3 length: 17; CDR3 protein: CASSPDFGTGAQGTQYF
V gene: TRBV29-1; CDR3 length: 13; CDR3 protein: CSVGSSVGETQYF
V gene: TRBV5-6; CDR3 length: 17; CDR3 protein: CASSLNTWGVAKNIQYF
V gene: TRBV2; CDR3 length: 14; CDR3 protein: CASSSGLNTGELFF
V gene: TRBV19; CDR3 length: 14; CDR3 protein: CASSNYGGSYEQYF
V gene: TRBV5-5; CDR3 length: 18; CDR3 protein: CASSLGRQGAVRSTEAFF
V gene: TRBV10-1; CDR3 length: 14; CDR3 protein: CASSEASNTGELFF
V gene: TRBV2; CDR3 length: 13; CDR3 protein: CASSERRLEPQHF
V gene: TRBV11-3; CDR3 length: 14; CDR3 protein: CASSFSGSTDTQYF
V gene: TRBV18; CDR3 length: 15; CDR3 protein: CASSPATGANYGYTF
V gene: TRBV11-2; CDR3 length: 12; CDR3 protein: CASSLGTYEQYF
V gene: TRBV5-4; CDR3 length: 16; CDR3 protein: CASSPPLAGEQETQYF